This T cell receptor beta chain came from a study of T cell responses to AZD1222 COVID-19 vaccine. Germline V lookup: CDR1 LGHDT, CDR2 YNNKEL (reference sequence). V lost 0 bases, J lost 3 bases, and 18 bases lay in between. CDR3 size: 17 residues. Sequenced by immunoSEQ multiplex PCR; TCRdb stores in-frame clones only, minus some. This sample has around 78,000 clones, with about 85% found just once. This chain joins TRBV3-1 (or the pseudogene TRBV3-2) and TRBJ2-7; D tentatively reads TRBD1 or TRBD2 (5 bases each). The sequencing used peripheral blood, collected on day 0 of AZD1222 vaccination. The clonotype originates from an adult in good health. The CDR3, as DNA: TGTGCCAGCAGCCAAGAATCCGGGACCACTCCCGTCTACGAGCAGTACTTC. Protein product: CASSQESGTTPVYEQYF.